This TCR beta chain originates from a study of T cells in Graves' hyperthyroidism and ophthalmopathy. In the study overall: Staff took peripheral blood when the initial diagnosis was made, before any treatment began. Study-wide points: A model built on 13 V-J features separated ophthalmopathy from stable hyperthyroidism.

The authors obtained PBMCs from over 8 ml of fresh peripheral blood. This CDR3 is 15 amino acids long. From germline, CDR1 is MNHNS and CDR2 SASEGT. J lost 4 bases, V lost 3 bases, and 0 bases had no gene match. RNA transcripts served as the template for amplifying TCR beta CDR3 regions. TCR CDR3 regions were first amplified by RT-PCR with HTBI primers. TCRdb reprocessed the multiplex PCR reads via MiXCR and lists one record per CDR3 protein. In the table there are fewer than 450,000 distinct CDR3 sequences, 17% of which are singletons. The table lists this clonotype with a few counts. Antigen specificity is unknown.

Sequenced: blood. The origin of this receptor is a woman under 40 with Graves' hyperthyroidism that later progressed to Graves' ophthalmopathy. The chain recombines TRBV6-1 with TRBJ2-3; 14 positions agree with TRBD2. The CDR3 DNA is TGTGCCAGCAGTGAGGGACTAGCGGGAGCAGATACGCAGTATTTT. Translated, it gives CASSEGLAGADTQYF.